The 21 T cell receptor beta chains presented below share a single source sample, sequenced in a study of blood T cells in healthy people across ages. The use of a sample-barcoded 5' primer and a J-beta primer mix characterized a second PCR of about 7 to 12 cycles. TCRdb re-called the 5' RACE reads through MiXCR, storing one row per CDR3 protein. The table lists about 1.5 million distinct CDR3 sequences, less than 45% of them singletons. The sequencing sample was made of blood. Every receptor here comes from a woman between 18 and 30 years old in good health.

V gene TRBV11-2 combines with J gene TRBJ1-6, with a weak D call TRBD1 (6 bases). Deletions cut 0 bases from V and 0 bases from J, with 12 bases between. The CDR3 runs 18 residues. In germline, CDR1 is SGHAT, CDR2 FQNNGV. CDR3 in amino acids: CASSLDRGRSSYNSPLHF. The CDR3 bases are TGTGCCAGCAGCTTAGATCGGGGGCGGAGCTCCTATAATTCACCCCTCCACTTT. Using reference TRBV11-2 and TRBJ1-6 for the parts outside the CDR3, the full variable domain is EAGVAQSPRYKIIEKRQSVAFWCNPISGHATLYWYQQILGQGPKLLIQFQNNGVVDDSQLPKDRFSAERLKGVDSTLKIQPAKLEDSAVYLCASSLDRGRSSYNSPLHFGNGTRLTVT.

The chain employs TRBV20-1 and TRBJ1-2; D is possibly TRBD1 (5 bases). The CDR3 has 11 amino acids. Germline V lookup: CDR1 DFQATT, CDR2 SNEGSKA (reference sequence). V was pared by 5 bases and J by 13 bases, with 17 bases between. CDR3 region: CSASGTPGRTF. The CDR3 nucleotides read TGCAGTGCTTCGGGGACTCCGGGGCGCACCTTC.

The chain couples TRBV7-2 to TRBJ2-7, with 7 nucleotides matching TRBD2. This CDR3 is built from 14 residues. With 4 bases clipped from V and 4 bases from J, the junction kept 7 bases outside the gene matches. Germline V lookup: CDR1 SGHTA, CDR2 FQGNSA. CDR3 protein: CASSSMGSGYEQYF. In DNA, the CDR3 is TGTGCCAGCAGCTCGATGGGTAGCGGGTACGAGCAGTACTTC.

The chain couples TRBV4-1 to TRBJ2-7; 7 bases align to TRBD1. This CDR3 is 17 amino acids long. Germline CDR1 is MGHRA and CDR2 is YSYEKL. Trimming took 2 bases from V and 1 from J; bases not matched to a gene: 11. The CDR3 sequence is CASSQFGGQADSYEQYF. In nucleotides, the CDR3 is TGCGCCAGCAGCCAATTCGGCGGACAGGCGGATTCCTACGAGCAGTACTTC.

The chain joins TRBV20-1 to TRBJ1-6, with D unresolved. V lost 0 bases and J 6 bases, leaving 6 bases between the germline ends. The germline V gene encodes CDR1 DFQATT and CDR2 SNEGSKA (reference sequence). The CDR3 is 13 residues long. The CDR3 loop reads CSARELSNSPLHF. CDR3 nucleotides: TGCAGTGCTAGAGAGCTTAGTAATTCACCCCTCCACTTT.

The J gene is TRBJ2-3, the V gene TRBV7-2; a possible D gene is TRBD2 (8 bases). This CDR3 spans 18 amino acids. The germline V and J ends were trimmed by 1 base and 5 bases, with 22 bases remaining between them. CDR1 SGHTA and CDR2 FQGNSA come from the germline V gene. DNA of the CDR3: TGTGCCAGCAGCTTAGAAGGGGGCGGGGGACTAGTAGGAGATACGCAGTATTTT. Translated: CASSLEGGGGLVGDTQYF. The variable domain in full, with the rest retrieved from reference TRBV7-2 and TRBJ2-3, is GAGVSQSPSNKVTEKGKDVELRCDPISGHTALYWYRQSLGQGLEFLIYFQGNSAPDKSGLPSDRFSAERTGGSVSTLTIQRTQQEDSAVYLCASSLEGGGGLVGDTQYFGPGTRLTVL.

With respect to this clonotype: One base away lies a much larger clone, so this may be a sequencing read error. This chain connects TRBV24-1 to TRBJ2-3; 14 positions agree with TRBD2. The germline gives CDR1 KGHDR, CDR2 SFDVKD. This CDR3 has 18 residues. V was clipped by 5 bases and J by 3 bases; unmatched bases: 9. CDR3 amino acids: CATSAGTSGRGGTDTQYF. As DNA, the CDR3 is TGTGCCACCAGTGCTGGGACTAGCGGGAGAGGTGGGACAGATACGCAGTATTTT.

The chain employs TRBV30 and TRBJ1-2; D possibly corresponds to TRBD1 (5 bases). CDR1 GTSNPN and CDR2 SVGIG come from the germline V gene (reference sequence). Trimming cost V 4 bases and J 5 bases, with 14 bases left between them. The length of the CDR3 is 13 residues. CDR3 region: CAWNPGLSYGYTF. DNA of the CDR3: TGTGCCTGGAATCCGGGACTATCGTATGGCTACACCTTC.

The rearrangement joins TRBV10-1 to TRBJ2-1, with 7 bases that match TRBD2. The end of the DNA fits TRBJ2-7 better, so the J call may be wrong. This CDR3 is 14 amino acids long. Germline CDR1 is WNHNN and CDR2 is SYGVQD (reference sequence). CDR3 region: CASSRTRGYNEQYF. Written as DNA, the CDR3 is TGCGCCAGCAGTAGGACTAGGGGATACAATGAGCAGTACTTC.

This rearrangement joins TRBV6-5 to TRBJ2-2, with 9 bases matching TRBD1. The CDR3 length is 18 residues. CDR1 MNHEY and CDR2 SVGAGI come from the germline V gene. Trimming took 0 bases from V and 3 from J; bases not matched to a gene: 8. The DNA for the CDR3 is TGTGCCAGCAGTTACTCCCAAACAGGGGGCAGTCACACCGGGGAGCTGTTTTTT. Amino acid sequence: CASSYSQTGGSHTGELFF.

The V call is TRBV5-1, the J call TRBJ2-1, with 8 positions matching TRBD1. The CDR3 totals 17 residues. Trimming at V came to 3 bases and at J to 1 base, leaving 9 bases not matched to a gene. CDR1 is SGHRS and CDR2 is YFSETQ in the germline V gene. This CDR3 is CASSSLLRGLSYNEQFF. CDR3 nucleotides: TGCGCCAGCAGCTCTCTACTCAGGGGGCTTTCCTACAATGAGCAGTTCTTC.

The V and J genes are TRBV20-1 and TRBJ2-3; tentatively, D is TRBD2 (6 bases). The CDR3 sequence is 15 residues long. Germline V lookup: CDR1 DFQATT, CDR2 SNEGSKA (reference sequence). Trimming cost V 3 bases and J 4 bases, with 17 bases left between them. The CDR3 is CSARTLAQGADTQYF. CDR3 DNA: TGCAGTGCTAGGACACTAGCTCAGGGCGCAGATACGCAGTATTTT.

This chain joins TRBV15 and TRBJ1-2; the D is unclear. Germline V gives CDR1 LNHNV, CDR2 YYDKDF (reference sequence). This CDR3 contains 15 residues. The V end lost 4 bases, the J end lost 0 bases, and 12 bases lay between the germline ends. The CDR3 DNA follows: TGTGCCACCAGCACCCGGGCTACCGCTAACTATGGCTACACCTTC. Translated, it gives CATSTRATANYGYTF.

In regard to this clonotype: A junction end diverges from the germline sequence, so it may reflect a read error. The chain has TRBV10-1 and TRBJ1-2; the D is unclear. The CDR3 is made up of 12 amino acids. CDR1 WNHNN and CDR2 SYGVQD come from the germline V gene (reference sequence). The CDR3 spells CASRDSVYVYTF. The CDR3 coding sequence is TGCGCCAGCAGGGACTCGGTCTATGTCTACACCTTC.

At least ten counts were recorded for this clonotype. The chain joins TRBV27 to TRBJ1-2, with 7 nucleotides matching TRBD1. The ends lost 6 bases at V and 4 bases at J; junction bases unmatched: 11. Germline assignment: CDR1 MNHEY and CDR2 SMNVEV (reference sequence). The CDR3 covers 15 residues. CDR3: CASSERQGTGYGYTF. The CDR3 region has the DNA TGTGCCAGCAGCGAGAGACAGGGTACTGGCTATGGCTACACCTTC.

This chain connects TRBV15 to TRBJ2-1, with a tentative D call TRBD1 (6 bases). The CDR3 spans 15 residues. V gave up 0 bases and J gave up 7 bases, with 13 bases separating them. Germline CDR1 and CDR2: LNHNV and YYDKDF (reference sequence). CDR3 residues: CATSREGAGNNEQFF. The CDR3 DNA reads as TGTGCCACCAGCAGAGAGGGGGCTGGGAATAATGAGCAGTTCTTC.

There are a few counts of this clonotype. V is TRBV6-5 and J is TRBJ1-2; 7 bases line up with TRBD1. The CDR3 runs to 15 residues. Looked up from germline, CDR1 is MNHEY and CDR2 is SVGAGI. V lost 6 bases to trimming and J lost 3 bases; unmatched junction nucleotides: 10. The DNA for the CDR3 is TGTGCCAGCAGCTTGACAGGGAGGGAAGACTATGGCTACACCTTC. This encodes CASSLTGREDYGYTF.

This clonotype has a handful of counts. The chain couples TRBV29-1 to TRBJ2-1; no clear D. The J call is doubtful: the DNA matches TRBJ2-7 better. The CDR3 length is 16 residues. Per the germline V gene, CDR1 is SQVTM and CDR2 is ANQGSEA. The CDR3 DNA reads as TGCAGCGTTGAAGATCGAGTGAAGACCTCCTACAATGAGCAGTACTTC. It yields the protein CSVEDRVKTSYNEQYF.

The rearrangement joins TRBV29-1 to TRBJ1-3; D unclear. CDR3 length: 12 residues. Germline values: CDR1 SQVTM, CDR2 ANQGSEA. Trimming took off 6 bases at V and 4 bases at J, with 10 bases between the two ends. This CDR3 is CSVRTHGNTIYF. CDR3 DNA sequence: TGCAGCGTAAGGACGCACGGAAACACCATATATTTT. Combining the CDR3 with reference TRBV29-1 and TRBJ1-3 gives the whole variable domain SAVISQKPSRDICQRGTSLTIQCQVDSQVTMMFWYRQQPGQSLTLIATANQGSEATYESGFVIDKFPISRPNLTFSTLTVSNMSPEDSSIYLCSVRTHGNTIYFGEGSWLTVV.

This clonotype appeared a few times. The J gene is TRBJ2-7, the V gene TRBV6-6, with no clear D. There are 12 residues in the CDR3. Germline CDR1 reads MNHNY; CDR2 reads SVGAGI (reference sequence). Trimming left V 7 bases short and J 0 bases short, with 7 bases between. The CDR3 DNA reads TGTGCCAGCAAGCAGGACTCCTACGAGCAGTACTTC. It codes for CASKQDSYEQYF.

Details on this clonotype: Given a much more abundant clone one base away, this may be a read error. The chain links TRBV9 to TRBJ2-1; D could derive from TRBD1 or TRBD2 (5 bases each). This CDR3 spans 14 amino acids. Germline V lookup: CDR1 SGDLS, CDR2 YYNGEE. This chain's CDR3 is CTSSVDSGAFEQFF. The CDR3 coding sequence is TGTACCAGCAGCGTAGATTCCGGGGCGTTTGAGCAGTTCTTC.